This TCR beta chain is from a study of T-cell reconstitution after alpha-beta-depleted transplantation in children. This clonotype was found a few times. The target antigen is unknown. Overall study results and limits: T-cell counts and diversity at one year following transplant were attributed mainly to newly produced T cells. For some patients, TCRbeta diversity was high at day 60 because of recipient T cells and thymic progenitors that survived. There were reportedly several hundred expanded graft clones from which alpha-beta T cells came about two months after transplant.

The germline CDR1 and CDR2 sequences are SQVTM and ANQGSEA. This CDR3 contains 11 residues. The ends were cut back, 3 bases at V and 2 bases at J, with 5 bases in the middle. Unique molecular identifiers were incorporated into the prepared TCRbeta library. MiXCR, run by TCRdb on the PCR reads, gives a single entry per CDR3 protein. The sample holds 550,000 to 800,000 distinct CDR3 sequences, around 12% seen once. This clonotype was obtained from a girl under 10 years old with congenital amegakaryocytic thrombocytopenia, due to receive a stem cell transplant. V gene TRBV29-1 combines with J gene TRBJ2-7, with D hard to call. The material was PBMCs, obtained before TCRalphabeta/CD19-depleted stem cell transplant. The chain's CDR3 is CSVEVAYEQYF. CDR3 coding DNA: TGCAGCGTTGAGGTAGCCTACGAGCAGTACTTC.